The 4 T cell receptor beta chains listed next were all sequenced from one sample in a study of shared clonotypes between healthy human individuals (TCRdb year 2020). Receptor libraries were prepared by the immunoSEQ multiplex PCR assay. In its TCRdb copy, this immuneACCESS table keeps in-frame sequences only and misses some clones. Where compared with another copy, unresolved V genes explain less than half of these, and the others have no known cause. The sample includes approximately 2.4 million clones, with 90% to 96% observed a single time. Clones ranked in the top ten supply roughly 0.13% of the sample. Sequencing was performed on naive CD4+ T cells sorted from blood. The cell subset or site label, read with the paper, signifies: CD45RA+ positively selected. All receptors come from a young man in good health.

V is TRBV7-9 and J is TRBJ2-7, with D possibly TRBD1 on 6 matching bases. Germline lookup yields CDR1 SEHNR and CDR2 FQNEAQ (reference sequence). The CDR3 sequence is 16 residues long. Trimming pared 4 bases from V and 1 base from J, leaving 17 bases between. The CDR3 DNA follows: TGTGCCAGCAGCTCTCGGGTTAGGGACACGTCCTACGAGCAGTACTTC. This encodes CASSSRVRDTSYEQYF.

This clone appeared once. Additional DNA sequences in this sample encode the identical CDR3. The chain carries TRBV5-1 and TRBJ1-4; D gene ambiguous. Germline-derived CDR1 and CDR2 are SGHRS and YFSETQ. CDR3 length: 16 amino acids. V lost 0 bases to trimming and J lost 2 bases, with 11 bases between them. The CDR3 region is CASSLGGTVTNEKLFF. Here the CDR3 DNA reads TGCGCCAGCAGCTTGGGGGGTACGGTCACTAATGAAAAACTGTTTTTT.

V is TRBV5-1 and J is TRBJ1-1; D perhaps matches TRBD1 (6 bases). V lost 7 bases to trimming and J lost 1 base, with 14 bases between them. Germline CDR1 SGHRS, CDR2 YFSETQ. CDR3 length equals 14 residues. CDR3 sequence: CASSFQGTNTEAFF. CDR3 nucleotide sequence: TGCGCCAGCTCCTTCCAGGGGACGAACACTGAAGCTTTCTTT.

J is TRBJ2-3 and V is TRBV2, with 11 bases identical to TRBD2. CDR3 length: 15 amino acids. Germline V gene data show CDR1 as SNHLY and CDR2 as FYNNEI. Trimming removed 5 bases from V and 3 bases from J; junction bases left unmatched: 4. The CDR3 is CASSPGLAVTDTQYF. The DNA for the CDR3 is TGTGCCAGCAGTCCGGGACTAGCGGTTACAGATACGCAGTATTTT.